This T cell receptor beta chain was captured in a study of siplizumab effects on memory and regulatory T cells. Study results and limitations: Proliferating siplizumab-cultured Tregs lacked confirmed suppressive function. Naive T cells, seemingly more diverse than memory cells, seemed major alloresponse contributors.

For every sample, about 10^5 TCR templates were assayed. Sequenced by immunoSEQ multiplex PCR; TCRdb stores in-frame clones only, minus some. The table records 92,000 or so clones, 70% to 90% of them present only once. Regarding this clone: Its antigen is undetermined.

Germline V gives CDR1 SGDLS, CDR2 YYNGEE. V dropped 4 bases and J dropped 1 base, with 33 bases sitting between them. CDR3 length equals 21 residues. The specimen sequenced was CD4+ T cells sorted from blood. This clonotype was obtained from a human donor in good health. The rearrangement links TRBV9 to TRBJ2-7; tentative D call: TRBD1 (5 bases). This chain's CDR3 is CASSLRSTWGRPIPLSYEQYF. CDR3 in DNA: TGTGCCAGCAGCCTTCGTAGTACTTGGGGCAGGCCAATTCCCCTATCCTACGAGCAGTACTTC.